Presented here are 7 T cell receptor beta chains from one specimen sequenced in a study of T cell repertoires in cytomegalovirus infection. TCRdb re-called the reads with MiXCR, one entry per CDR3 protein. The sample has around 530,000 distinct CDR3 sequences, roughly 29% seen once. The sequencing sample was made of PBMCs. The receptor source for this set is a human donor in good health (CMV status not recorded). Some clones in this sample may be carry-over from other donors' samples.

The chain couples TRBV29-1 to TRBJ1-2; TRBD1 aligns across 9 bases. Germline V gives CDR1 SQVTM, CDR2 ANQGSEA. The CDR3 consists of 16 residues. After removal of 3 bases from V and 5 bases from J, the junction contained 13 bases not matched to a gene. The chain's CDR3 is CSVDRRWGQGQYGYTF. The CDR3 nucleotides read TGCAGCGTTGATCGGAGATGGGGACAGGGCCAATATGGCTACACCTTC.

This clonotype was detected only a few times. CDR3 DNA sequence: TGCGCCAGCAGCCAAGACCCCCAGGGGGCCGTTGCTGAAGCTTTCTTT. It codes for CASSQDPQGAVAEAFF. V is TRBV4-3 and J is TRBJ1-1, with TRBD1 matching over 8 bases. Germline CDR1 is LGHNA and CDR2 is YSLEER. J lost 6 bases, V lost 0 bases, and 9 bases had no gene match. The CDR3 totals 16 residues.

The chain carries TRBV7-4 and TRBJ2-5; possible D gene TRBD2, 6 bases. V was trimmed by 1 base and J by 2 bases, leaving 17 bases between them. CDR1 and CDR2 from the germline V gene are SGHVT and SQSDAQ. This CDR3 spans 17 amino acids. CDR3 coding DNA: TGTGCCAGCAGCTTAGACCGGCCGGGGACTCCTCAAGAGACCCAGTACTTC. This encodes CASSLDRPGTPQETQYF.

The rearrangement links TRBV6-5 to TRBJ1-1; 9 bases map to TRBD1. Trimming removed 9 bases from V and 2 bases from J; junction bases left unmatched: 7. The CDR3 runs 14 residues. Germline-derived CDR1 and CDR2 are MNHEY and SVGAGI. CDR3 in DNA: TGTGCCAGTGGGACAGGGAATTTTAACACTGAAGCTTTCTTT. Translated, it gives CASGTGNFNTEAFF.

The chain combines TRBV28 with TRBJ1-5; no firm D call. This CDR3 contains 14 residues. In germline, CDR1 is MDHEN, CDR2 SYDVKM. Trimming pared 6 bases from V and 9 bases from J, leaving 18 bases between. The DNA of the CDR3 is TGTGCCAGCAGCCCACCGGAAGGGCCAAGGCCCCAGCATTTT. Its protein product is CASSPPEGPRPQHF.

The chain carries TRBV5-4 and TRBJ2-7; D is ambiguous. Germline CDR1 and CDR2: SGHNT and YYREEE (reference sequence). The ends were cut back, 5 bases at V and 1 base at J, with 10 bases in the middle. CDR3 length equals 13 residues. The CDR3 DNA reads as TGTGCCAGCAGTTCCCAAGCTTCCTACGAGCAGTACTTC. It is translated as CASSSQASYEQYF. The complete variable domain, with remaining parts taken from reference TRBV5-4 and TRBJ2-7, reads ETGVTQSPTHLIKTRGQQVTLRCSSQSGHNTVSWYQQALGQGPQFIFQYYREEENGRGNFPPRFSGLQFPNYSSELNVNALELDDSALYLCASSSQASYEQYFGPGTRLTVT.

This clonotype was seen ten or more times. V gene TRBV2 combines with J gene TRBJ1-2; D is perhaps TRBD1 (5 bases). Trimming shortened V by 6 bases and J by 5 bases, and 13 bases separated the two germline ends. The CDR3 contains 13 residues. Germline V gives CDR1 SNHLY, CDR2 FYNNEI. The CDR3 loop reads CASSLVTGYGYTF. CDR3 sequence (DNA): TGTGCCAGCAGCCTGGTAACAGGTTATGGCTACACCTTC.